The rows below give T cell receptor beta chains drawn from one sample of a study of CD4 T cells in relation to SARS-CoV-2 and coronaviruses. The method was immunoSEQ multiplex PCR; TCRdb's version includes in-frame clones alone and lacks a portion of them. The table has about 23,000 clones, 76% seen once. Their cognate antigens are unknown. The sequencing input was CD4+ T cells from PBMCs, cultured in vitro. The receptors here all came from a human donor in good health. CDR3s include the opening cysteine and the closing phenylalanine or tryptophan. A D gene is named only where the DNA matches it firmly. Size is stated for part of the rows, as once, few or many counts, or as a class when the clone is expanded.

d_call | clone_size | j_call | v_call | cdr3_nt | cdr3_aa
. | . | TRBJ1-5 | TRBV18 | TGTGCCAGCTCACTAGCACAGGATAGCAATCAGCCCCAGCATTTT | CASSLAQDSNQPQHF
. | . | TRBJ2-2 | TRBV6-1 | TGTGCCAGCAGTGAACTGATGATCGGAGCTGCGAACACCGGGGAGCTGTTTTTT | CASSELMIGAANTGELFF
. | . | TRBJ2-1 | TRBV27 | TGTGCCAGCAGTTTACAGGGGAATTACAATGAGCAGTTCTTC | CASSLQGNYNEQFF
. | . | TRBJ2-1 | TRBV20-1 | TGCAGTGCCAAGACTCCCGCGGAGCAGTTCTTC | CSAKTPAEQFF
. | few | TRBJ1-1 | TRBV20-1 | TGCAGTGCTAGTCCCCCGCAAACCTCTGAAGCTTTCTTT | CSASPPQTSEAFF
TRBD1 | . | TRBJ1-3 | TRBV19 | TGTGCCAGTAGTGGACTCGGACAGGGGGCCAGTGGAAACACCATATATTTT | CASSGLGQGASGNTIYF
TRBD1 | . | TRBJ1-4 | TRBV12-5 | TGTGCTAGTGGTTCCCCGGGACAGGGTGAAAAACTGTTTTTT | CASGSPGQGEKLFF
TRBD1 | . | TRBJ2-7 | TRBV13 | TGTGCCAGCAGCTTAGCACAGGGGGCAGAAGAGCAGTACTTC | CASSLAQGAEEQYF
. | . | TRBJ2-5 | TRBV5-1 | TGCGCCAGCAGCTTACGGACCTCTCAAGAGACCCAGTACTTC | CASSLRTSQETQYF
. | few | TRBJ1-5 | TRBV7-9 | TGTGCCAGCAGCTTAGCAGAACAGGGGCCCCAGCATTTT | CASSLAEQGPQHF
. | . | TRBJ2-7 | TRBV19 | TGTGCCAGTAGTCATAGCGGAGCCCCCTACGAGCAGTACTTC | CASSHSGAPYEQYF
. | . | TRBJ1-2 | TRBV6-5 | TGTGCCAGCAGTCCTGGGGGGAACTATGGCTACACCTTC | CASSPGGNYGYTF
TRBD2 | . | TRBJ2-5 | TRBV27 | TGTGCCAGCAGTTTGGGGGGGTGGCAAGAGACCCAGTACTTC | CASSLGGWQETQYF
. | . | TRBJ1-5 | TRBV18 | TGTGCCAGCTCACCGGGCCAGGGAATCGGTCAGCCCCAGCATTTT | CASSPGQGIGQPQHF
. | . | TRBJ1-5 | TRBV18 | TGTGCCAGCTCACCATCTGGCAATCAGCCCCAGCATTTT | CASSPSGNQPQHF
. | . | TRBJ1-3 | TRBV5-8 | TGTGCCAGCAGCTTCGAGGGGTACGGGCGAAACACCATATATTTT | CASSFEGYGRNTIYF
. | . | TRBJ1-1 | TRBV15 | TGTGCCACCAGCAGAGAACAGGCGAGGAACACTGAAGCTTTCTTT | CATSREQARNTEAFF
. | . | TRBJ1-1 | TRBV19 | TGTGCCAGTAGTATGACTCGGGGAGGGACTGAAGCTTTCTTT | CASSMTRGGTEAFF
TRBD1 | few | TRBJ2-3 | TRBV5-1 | TGCGCCAGCAGCTTGGGGGACGTCAGGGGGCGCGCAGATACGCAGTATTTT | CASSLGDVRGRADTQYF
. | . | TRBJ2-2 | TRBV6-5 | TGTGCCAGCAGAAAGTACGACGGGTCGACCGGGGAGCTGTTTTTT | CASRKYDGSTGELFF
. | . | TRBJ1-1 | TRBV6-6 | TGTGCCAGCAGTAGAAAGAACACTGAAGCTTTCTTT | CASSRKNTEAFF
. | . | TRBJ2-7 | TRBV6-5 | TGTGCCAGCAGTTCCAGGGTCCCTGATTCCTACGAGCAGTACTTC | CASSSRVPDSYEQYF
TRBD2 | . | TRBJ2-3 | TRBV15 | TGTGCCACCAGCACTAGACTAGCGGGAAGGGGAGATACGCAGTATTTT | CATSTRLAGRGDTQYF
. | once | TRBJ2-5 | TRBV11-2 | TGTGCCAGCAACCCTTTCATCGGAGAGACCCAGTACTTC | CASNPFIGETQYF
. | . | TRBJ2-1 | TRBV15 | TGTGCCACCAGCAGAGATAGGAGGGAGTACAATGAGCAGTTCTTC | CATSRDRREYNEQFF
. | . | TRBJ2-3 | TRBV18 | TGTGCCAGCTCACCACTGATGGAAACGCAGTATTTT | CASSPLMETQYF
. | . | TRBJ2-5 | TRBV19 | TGTGCCAGTAGTACCGGAGGACAAGAGACCCAGTACTTC | CASSTGGQETQYF
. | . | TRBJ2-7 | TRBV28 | TGTGCCAGCAGTTTTCAGGGGTCCTACGAGCAGTACTTC | CASSFQGSYEQYF
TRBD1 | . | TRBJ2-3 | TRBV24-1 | TGTGCCACCAGCGATATAGGACAGGGCACAGATACGCAGTATTTT | CATSDIGQGTDTQYF
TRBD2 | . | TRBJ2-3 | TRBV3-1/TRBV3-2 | TGTGCCAGCAGCCAAGGCGGGAGAGTTAGAGATACGCAGTATTTT | CASSQGGRVRDTQYF
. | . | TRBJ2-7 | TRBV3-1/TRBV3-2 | TGTGCCAGCAGCCCGCGCTCCTTGGGAGGTGAGCAGTACTTC | CASSPRSLGGEQYF
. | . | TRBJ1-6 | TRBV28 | TGTGCCAGCAGTTTAAGGCCAGGCGCCACGAGCTCCTATAATTCACCCCTCCACTTT | CASSLRPGATSSYNSPLHF
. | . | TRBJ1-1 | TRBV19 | TGTGCCAGCATTGACAAATTGAACACTGAAGCTTTCTTT | CASIDKLNTEAFF
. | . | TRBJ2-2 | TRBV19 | TGTGCCAGTAGTCCGGTCGGGGGGAACACCGGGGAGCTGTTTTTT | CASSPVGGNTGELFF
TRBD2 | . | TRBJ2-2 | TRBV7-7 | TGTGCCAGCAGCCCGAGTGGGGGGGTGAGCGGGGAGCTGTTTTTT | CASSPSGGVSGELFF
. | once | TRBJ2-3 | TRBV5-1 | TGCGCCAGCAGCCCTAGCGGGACAGGTCTGGTCCGTACGCAGTATTTT | CASSPSGTGLVRTQYF
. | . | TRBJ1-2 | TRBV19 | TGTGCCAGTAGTATAGGGGGCAGGGCGGCCTTC | CASSIGGRAAF
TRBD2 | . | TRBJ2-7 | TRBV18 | TGTGCCAGCTCCTCACTAGCGGCCGGGGCCTACGAGCAGTACTTC | CASSSLAAGAYEQYF
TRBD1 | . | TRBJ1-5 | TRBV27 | TGTGCCAGCAGTTTATCGGGACAGACAATTTATAGCAATCAGCCCCAGCATTTT | CASSLSGQTIYSNQPQHF
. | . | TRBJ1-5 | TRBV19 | TGTGCCAGCGTTGGGGCCGGGCAGAGCAATCAGCCCCAGCATTTT | CASVGAGQSNQPQHF
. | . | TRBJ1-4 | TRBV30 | TGTGCCTGGAGTGTACAGGCGAATGAAAAACTGTTTTTT | CAWSVQANEKLFF
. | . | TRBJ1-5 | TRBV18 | TGTGCCAGCTCACCAGGTTTTACGAGCAATCAGCCCCAGCATTTT | CASSPGFTSNQPQHF
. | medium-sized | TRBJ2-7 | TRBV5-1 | TGCGCCAGCAGCTTGGTGCTCAGCGGCGAGCAGTACTTC | CASSLVLSGEQYF
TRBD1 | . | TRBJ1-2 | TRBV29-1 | TGCAGCGGTTGGGCGGTCGGGACAGGGGACGGCTACACCTTC | CSGWAVGTGDGYTF
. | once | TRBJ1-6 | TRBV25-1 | TGTGCCAGCAGTCGAGGCAGGGAAGGAGTGCGGCACTCACCCCTCCACTTT | CASSRGREGVRHSPLHF